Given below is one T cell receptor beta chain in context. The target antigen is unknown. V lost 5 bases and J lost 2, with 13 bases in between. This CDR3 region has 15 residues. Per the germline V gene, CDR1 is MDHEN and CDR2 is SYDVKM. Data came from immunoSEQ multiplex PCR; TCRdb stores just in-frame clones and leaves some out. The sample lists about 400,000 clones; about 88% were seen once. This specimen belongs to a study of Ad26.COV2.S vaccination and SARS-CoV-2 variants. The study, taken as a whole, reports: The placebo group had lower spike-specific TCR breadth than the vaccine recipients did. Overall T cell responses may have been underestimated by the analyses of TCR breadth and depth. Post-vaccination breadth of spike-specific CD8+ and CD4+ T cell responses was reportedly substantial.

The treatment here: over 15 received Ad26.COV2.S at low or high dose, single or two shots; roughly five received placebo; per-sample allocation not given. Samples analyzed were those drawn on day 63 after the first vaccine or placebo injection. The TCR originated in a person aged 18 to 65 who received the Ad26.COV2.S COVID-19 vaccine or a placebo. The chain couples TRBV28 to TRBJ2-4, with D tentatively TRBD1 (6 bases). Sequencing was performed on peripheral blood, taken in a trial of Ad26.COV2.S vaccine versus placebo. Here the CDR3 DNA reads TGTGCCAGCAGTCAACTACAGGGTACCAAAAACATTCAGTACTTC. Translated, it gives CASSQLQGTKNIQYF.